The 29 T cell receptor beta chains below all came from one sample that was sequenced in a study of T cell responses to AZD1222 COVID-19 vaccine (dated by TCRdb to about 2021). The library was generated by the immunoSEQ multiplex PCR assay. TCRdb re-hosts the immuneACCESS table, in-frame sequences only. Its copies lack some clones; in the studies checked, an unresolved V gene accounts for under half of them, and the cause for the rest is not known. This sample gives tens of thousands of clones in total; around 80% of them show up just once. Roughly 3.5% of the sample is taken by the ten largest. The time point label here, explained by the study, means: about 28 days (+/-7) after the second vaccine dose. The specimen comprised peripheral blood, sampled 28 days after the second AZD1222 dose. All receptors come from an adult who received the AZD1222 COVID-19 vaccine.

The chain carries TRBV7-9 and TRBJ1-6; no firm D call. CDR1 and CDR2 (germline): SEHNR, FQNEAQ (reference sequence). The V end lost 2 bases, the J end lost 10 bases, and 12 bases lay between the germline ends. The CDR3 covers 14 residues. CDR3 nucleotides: TGTGCCAGCAGCTTACGGGTATTAGGGTCACCCCTCCACTTT. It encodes CASSLRVLGSPLHF.

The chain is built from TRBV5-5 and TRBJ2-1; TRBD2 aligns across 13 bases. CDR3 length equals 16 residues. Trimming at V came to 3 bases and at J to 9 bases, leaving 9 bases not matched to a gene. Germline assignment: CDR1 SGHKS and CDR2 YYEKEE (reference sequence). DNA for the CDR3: TGTGCCAGCAGCTGGAGCACTAGCGGGGGGGCCAGTGAGCAGTTCTTC. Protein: CASSWSTSGGASEQFF.

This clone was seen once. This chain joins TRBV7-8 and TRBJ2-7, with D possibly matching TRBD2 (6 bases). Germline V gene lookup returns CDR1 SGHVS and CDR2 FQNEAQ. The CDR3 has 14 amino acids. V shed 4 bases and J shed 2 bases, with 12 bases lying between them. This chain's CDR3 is CASSYRLGTYEQYF. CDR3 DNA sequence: TGTGCCAGCAGCTACCGACTAGGCACCTACGAGCAGTACTTC.

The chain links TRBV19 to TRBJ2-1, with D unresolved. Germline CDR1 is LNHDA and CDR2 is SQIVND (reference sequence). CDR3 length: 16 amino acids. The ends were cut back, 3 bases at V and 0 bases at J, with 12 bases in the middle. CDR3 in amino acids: CASSMSPLYSYNEQFF. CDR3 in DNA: TGTGCCAGTAGTATGAGTCCCCTCTACTCCTACAATGAGCAGTTCTTC.

The CDR3 here is CASSPLGQGGQPQHF. As DNA, the CDR3 is TGCGCCAGCAGCCCTCTGGGACAAGGAGGGCAGCCCCAGCATTTT. This chain links TRBV5-1 with TRBJ1-5, with a tentative D call TRBD1 (6 bases). The CDR3 is 15 residues long. The V end lost 4 bases, the J end lost 7 bases, and 18 bases lay between the germline ends. Germline CDR1 and CDR2: SGHRS and YFSETQ.

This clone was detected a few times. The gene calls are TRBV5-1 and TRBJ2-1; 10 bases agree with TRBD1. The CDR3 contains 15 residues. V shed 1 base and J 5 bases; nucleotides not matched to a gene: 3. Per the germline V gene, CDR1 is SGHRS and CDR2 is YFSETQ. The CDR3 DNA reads TGCGCCAGCAGCTTGAGGGGACAGGGGAACAATGAGCAGTTCTTC. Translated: CASSLRGQGNNEQFF.

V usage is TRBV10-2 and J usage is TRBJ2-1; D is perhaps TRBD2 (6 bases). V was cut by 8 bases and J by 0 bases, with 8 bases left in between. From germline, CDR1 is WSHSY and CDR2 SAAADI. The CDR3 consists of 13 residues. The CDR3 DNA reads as TGCGCCAGCGAGGACTACTCCTACAATGAGCAGTTCTTC. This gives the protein CASEDYSYNEQFF.

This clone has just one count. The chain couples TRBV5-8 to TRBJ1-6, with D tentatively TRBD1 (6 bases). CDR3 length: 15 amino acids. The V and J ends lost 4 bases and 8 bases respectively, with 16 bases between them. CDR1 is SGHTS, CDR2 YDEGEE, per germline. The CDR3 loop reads CASSREGVGDSPLHF. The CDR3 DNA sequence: TGTGCCAGCAGCCGAGAGGGGGTAGGGGATTCACCCCTCCACTTT.

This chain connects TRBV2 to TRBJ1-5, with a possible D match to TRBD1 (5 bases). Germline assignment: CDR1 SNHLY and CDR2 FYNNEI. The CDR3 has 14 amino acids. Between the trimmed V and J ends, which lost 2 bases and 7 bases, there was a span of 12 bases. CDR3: CASSELGESQPQHF. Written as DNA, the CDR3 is TGTGCCAGCAGTGAATTGGGGGAAAGCCAGCCCCAGCATTTT. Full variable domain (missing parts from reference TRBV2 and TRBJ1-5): EPEVTQTPSHQVTQMGQEVILRCVPISNHLYFYWYRQILGQKVEFLVSFYNNEISEKSEIFDDQFSVERPDGSNFTLKIRSTKLEDSAMYFCASSELGESQPQHFGDGTRLSIL.

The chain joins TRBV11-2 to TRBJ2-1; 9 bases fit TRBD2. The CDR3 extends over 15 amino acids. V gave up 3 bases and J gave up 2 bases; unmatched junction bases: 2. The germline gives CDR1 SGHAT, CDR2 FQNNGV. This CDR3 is CASSLGGGAYNEQFF. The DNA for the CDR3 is TGTGCCAGCAGCTTGGGCGGGGGGGCCTACAATGAGCAGTTCTTC.

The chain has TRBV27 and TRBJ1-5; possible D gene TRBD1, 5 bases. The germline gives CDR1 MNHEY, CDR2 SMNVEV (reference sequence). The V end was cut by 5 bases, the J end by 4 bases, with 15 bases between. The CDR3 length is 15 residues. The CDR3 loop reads CASSPAAKGNQPQHF. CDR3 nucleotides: TGTGCCAGCAGTCCAGCCGCGAAGGGGAATCAGCCCCAGCATTTT.

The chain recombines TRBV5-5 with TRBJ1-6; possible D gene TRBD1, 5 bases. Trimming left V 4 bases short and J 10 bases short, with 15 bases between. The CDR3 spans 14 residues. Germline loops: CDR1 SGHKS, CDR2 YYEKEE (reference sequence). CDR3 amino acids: CASSKTVNGSPLHF. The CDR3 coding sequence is TGTGCCAGCAGCAAGACAGTTAATGGCTCACCCCTCCACTTT.

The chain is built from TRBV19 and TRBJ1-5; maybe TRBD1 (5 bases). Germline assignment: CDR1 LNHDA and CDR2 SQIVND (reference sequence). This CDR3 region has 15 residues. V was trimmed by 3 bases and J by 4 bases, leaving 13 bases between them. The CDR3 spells CASSINRLGNQPQHF. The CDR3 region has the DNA TGTGCCAGTAGTATTAACAGGCTCGGAAATCAGCCCCAGCATTTT.

DNA of the CDR3: TGTGCCACCAGTGATGCTCCAGGGACTGAAGCTTTCTTT. Translating it yields CATSDAPGTEAFF. The chain carries TRBV24-1 and TRBJ1-1; D is possibly TRBD1 (5 bases). The CDR3 is 13 residues long. From germline, CDR1 is KGHDR and CDR2 SFDVKD. V gave up 3 bases and J gave up 5 bases, with 9 bases separating them.

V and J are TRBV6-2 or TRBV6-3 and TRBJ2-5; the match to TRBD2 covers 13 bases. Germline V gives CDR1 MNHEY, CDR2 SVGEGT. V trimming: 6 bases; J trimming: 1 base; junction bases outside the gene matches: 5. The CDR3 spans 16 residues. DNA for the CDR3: TGTGCCAGCAGCACTGGACTAGCGGGGGCCCAAGAGACCCAGTACTTC. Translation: CASSTGLAGAQETQYF.

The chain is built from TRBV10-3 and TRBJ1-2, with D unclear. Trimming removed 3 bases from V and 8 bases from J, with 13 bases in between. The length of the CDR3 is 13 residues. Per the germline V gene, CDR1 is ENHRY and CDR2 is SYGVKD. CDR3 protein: CAISDPKFGGYTF. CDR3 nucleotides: TGTGCCATCAGTGATCCAAAGTTTGGAGGCTACACCTTC.

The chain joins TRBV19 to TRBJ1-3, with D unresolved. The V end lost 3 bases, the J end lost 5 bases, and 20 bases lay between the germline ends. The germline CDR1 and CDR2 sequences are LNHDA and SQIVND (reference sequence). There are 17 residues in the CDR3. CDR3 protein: CASSIHDPGPTRNTIYF. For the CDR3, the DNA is TGTGCCAGTAGTATTCACGATCCTGGGCCAACTCGAAACACCATATATTTT.

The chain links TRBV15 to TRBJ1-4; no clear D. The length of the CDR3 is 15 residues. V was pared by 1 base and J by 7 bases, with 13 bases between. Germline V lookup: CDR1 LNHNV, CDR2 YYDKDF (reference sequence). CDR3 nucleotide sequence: TGTGCCACCAGCAGAGGTGAGGGATGGGGTGAAAAACTGTTTTTT. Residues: CATSRGEGWGEKLFF.

The CDR3 here is CASSQGRGVGNTIYF. CDR3 in DNA: TGTGCCAGCAGCCAAGGAAGGGGCGTTGGAAACACCATATATTTT. The V gene is TRBV3-1 (or the pseudogene TRBV3-2), the J gene TRBJ1-3; maybe TRBD1 (5 bases). The length of the CDR3 is 15 residues. CDR1 is LGHDT, CDR2 YNNKEL, per germline (reference sequence). Trimming left V 1 base short and J 3 bases short, with 10 bases between.

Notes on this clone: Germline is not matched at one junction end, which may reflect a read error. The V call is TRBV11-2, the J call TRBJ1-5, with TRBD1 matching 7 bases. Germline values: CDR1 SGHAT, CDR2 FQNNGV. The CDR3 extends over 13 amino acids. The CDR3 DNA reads TGTGCCAGCAGCTTGGGACAGAATCGGCCCCAGCATTTT. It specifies CASSLGQNRPQHF. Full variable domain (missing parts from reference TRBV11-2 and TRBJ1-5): EAGVAQSPRYKIIEKRQSVAFWCNPISGHATLYWYQQILGQGPKLLIQFQNNGVVDDSQLPKDRFSAERLKGVDSTLKIQPAKLEDSAVYLCASSLGQNRPQHFGDGTRLSIL.

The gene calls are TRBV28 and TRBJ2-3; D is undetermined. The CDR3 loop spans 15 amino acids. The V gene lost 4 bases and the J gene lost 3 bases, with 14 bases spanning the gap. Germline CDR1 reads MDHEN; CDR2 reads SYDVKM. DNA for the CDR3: TGTGCCAGCAGTTATCCGGTCCTCCCTACAGATACGCAGTATTTT. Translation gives CASSYPVLPTDTQYF.

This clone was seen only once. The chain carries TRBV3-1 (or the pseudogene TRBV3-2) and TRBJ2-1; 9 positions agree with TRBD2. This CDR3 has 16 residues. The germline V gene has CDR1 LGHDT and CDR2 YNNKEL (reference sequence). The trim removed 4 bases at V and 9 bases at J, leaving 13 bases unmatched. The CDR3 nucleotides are TGTGCCAGCAGCCCCCCCTTAGCGGGGGCGGGGGGTGAGCAGTTCTTC. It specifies CASSPPLAGAGGEQFF.

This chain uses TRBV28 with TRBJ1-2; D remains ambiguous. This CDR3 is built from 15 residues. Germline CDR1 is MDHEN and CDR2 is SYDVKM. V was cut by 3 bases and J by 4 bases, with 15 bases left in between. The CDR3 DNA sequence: TGTGCCAGCAGTTTTTCTGGTTCTCTAGCCTATGGCTACACCTTC. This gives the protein CASSFSGSLAYGYTF.

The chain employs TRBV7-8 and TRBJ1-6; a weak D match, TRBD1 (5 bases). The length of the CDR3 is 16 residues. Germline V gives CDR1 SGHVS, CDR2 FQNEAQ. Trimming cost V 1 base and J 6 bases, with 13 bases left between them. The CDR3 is CASSLEGRQGNSPLHF. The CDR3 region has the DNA TGTGCCAGCAGCTTAGAAGGTCGCCAGGGTAATTCACCCCTCCACTTT.

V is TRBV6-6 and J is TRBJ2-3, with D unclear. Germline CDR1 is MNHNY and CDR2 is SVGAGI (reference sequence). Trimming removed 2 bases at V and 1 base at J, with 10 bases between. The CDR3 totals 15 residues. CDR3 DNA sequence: TGTGCCAGCAGTTACAGTGGTGGGGGCACAGATACGCAGTATTTT. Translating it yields CASSYSGGGTDTQYF.

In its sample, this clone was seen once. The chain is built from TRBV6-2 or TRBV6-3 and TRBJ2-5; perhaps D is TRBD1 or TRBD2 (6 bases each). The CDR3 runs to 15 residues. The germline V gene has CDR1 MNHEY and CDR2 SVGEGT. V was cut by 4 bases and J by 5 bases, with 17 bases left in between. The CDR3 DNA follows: TGTGCCAGCAGTTCGCCCGGGGGCGTTGGGGAGACCCAGTACTTC. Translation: CASSSPGGVGETQYF.

For the CDR3, the DNA is TGTGCCAGTAGTATGAGGTCTAGCGGTGGAGATACGCAGTATTTT. Its translation is CASSMRSSGGDTQYF. This chain uses TRBV19 with TRBJ2-3, with 7 bases fitting TRBD2. V lost 3 bases, J lost 5 bases, and 8 bases stayed unmatched. Looked up from germline, CDR1 is LNHDA and CDR2 is SQIVND (reference sequence). This CDR3 has 15 amino acids. The entire variable domain, with the rest obtained from reference TRBV19 and TRBJ2-3, is as follows: DGGITQSPKYLFRKEGQNVTLSCEQNLNHDAMYWYRQDPGQGLRLIYYSQIVNDFQKGDIAEGYSVSREKKESFPLTVTSAQKNPTAFYLCASSMRSSGGDTQYFGPGTRLTVL.

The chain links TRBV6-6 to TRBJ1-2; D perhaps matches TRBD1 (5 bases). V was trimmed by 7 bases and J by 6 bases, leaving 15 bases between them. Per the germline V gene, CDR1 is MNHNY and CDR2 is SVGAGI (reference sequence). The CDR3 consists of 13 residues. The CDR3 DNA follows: TGTGCCAGCACGTTACAGGTTTACCATGGCTACACCTTC. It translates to CASTLQVYHGYTF.

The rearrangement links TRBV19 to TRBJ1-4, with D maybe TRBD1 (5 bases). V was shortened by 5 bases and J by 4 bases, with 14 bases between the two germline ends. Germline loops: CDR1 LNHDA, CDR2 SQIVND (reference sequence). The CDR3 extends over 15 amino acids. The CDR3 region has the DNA TGTGCCAGTAGTGGGGGGTTGGGTTTTAATGAAAAACTGTTTTTT. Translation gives CASSGGLGFNEKLFF.